This TCR beta chain was documented in a study of T cell responses to AZD1222 COVID-19 vaccine. Trimming stripped 0 bases from V and 0 bases from J, with 10 bases between. From germline, CDR1 is SGHNT and CDR2 YYREEE (reference sequence). The CDR3 length is 15 residues. TCRdb's table, derived via immunoSEQ multiplex PCR, lists solely in-frame clones and lacks some. The table has about 100,000 clones, approximately 89% seen once. The clonotype was recovered from an adult in good health. The chain links TRBV5-4 to TRBJ2-7; no reliable D call. Sequenced material: peripheral blood, taken on day 0 of AZD1222 vaccination. CDR3 sequence reads: CASSLEDEDSYEQYF. DNA for the CDR3: TGTGCCAGCAGCTTGGAGGATGAAGACTCCTACGAGCAGTACTTC.